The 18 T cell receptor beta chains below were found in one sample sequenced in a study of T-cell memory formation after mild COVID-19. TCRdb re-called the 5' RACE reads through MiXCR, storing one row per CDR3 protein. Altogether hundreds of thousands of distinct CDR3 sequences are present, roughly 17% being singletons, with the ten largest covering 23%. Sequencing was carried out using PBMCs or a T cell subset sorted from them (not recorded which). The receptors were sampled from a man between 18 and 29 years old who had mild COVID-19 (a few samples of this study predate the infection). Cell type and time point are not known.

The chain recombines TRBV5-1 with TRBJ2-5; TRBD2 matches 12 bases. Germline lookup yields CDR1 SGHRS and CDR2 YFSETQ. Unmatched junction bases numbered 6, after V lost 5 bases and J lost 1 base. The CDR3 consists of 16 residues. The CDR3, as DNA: TGCGCCAGCAGTCGACTAGCGGGGGCACCCCAAGAGACCCAGTACTTC. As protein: CASSRLAGAPQETQYF.

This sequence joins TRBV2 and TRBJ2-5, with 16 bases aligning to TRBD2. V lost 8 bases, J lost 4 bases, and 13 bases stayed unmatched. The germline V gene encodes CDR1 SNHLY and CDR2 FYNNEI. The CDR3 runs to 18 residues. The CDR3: CASDPGTSGGAPRETQYF. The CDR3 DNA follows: TGTGCCAGCGACCCCGGGACTAGCGGGGGGGCCCCTCGAGAGACCCAGTACTTC. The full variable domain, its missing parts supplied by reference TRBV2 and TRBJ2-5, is EPEVTQTPSHQVTQMGQEVILRCVPISNHLYFYWYRQILGQKVEFLVSFYNNEISEKSEIFDDQFSVERPDGSNFTLKIRSTKLEDSAMYFCASDPGTSGGAPRETQYFGPGTRLLVL.

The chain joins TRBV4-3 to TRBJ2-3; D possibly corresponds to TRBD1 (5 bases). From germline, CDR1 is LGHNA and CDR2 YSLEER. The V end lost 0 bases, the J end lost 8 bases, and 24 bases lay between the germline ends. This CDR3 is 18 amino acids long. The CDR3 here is CASSQDQGVGPQPFTQYF. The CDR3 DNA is TGCGCCAGCAGCCAAGATCAGGGCGTCGGTCCCCAACCGTTTACGCAGTATTTT.

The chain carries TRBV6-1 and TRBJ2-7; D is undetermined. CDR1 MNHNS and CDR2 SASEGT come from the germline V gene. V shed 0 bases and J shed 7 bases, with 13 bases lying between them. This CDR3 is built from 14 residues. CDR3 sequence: CASSEALGGWEQYF. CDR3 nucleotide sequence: TGTGCCAGCAGTGAAGCGCTGGGTGGGTGGGAGCAGTACTTC.

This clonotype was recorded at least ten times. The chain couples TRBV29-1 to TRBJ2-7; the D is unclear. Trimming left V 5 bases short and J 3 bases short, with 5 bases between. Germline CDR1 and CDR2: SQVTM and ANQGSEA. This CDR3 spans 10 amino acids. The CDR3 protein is CSVWSYEQYV. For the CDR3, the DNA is TGCAGCGTTTGGAGCTACGAGCAGTACGTC.

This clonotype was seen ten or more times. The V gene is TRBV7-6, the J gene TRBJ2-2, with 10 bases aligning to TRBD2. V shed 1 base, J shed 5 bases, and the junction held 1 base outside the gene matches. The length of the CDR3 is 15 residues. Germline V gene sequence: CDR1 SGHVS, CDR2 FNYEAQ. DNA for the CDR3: TGTGCCAGCAGCTTAGGAGCGGGGGGGACCGGGGAGCTGTTTTTT. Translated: CASSLGAGGTGELFF. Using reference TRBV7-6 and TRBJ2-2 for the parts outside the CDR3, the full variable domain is GAGVSQSPRYKVTKRGQDVALRCDPISGHVSLYWYRQALGQGPEFLTYFNYEAQQDKSGLPNDRFSAERPEGSISTLTIQRTEQRDSAMYRCASSLGAGGTGELFFGEGSRLTVL.

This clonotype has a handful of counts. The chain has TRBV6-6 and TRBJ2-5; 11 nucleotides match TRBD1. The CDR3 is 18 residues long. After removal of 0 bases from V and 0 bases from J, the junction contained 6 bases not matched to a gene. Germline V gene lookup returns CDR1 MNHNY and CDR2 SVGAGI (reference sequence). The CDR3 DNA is TGTGCCAGCAGTTACTCGGGACAGGGGGTAGGGTACCAAGAGACCCAGTACTTC. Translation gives CASSYSGQGVGYQETQYF.

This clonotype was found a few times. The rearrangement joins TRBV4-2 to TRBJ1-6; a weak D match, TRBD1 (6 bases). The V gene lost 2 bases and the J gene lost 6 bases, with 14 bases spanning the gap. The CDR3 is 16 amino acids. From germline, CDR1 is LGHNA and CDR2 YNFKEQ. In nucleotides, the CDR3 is TGTGCCAGCAGCCAACCCTCAGGGGCTAGTAATTCACCCCTCCACTTT. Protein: CASSQPSGASNSPLHF.

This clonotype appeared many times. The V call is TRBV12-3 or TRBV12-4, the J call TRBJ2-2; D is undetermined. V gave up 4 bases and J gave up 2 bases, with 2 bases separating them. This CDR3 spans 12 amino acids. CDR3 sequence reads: CASSSNTGELFF. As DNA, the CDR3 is TGTGCCAGCAGTTCCAACACCGGGGAGCTGTTTTTT.

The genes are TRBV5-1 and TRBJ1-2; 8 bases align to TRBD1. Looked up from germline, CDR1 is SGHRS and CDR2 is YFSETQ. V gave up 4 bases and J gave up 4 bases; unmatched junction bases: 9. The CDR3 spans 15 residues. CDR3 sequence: CASSSPETGAYGYTF. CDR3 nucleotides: TGCGCCAGCAGCAGTCCAGAGACAGGGGCCTATGGCTACACCTTC.

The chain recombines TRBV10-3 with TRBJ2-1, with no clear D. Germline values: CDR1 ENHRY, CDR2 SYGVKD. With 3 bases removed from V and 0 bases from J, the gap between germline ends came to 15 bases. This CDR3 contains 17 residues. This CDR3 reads CAISDETKSSSYNEQFF. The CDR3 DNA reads TGTGCCATCAGTGATGAGACGAAAAGTAGCTCCTACAATGAGCAGTTCTTC.

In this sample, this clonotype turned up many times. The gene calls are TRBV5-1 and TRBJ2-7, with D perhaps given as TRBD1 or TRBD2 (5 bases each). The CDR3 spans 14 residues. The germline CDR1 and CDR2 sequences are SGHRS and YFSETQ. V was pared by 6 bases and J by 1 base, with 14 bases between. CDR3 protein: CASIPGTESYEQYV. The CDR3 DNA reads TGCGCCAGCATCCCCGGGACGGAGTCCTACGAGCAGTACGTC.

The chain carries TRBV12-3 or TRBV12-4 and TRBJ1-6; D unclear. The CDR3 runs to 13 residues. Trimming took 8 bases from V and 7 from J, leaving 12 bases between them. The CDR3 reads CASDRTSNSPLHF. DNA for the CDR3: TGTGCCAGCGATCGCACGAGCAATTCACCCCTCCACTTT.

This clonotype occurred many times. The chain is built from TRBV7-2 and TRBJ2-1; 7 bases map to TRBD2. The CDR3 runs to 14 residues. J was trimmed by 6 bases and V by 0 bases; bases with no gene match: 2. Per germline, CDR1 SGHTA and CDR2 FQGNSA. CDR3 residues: CASSLAGGFNEQFF. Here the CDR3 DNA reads TGTGCCAGCAGCTTAGCGGGGGGGTTCAATGAGCAGTTCTTC.

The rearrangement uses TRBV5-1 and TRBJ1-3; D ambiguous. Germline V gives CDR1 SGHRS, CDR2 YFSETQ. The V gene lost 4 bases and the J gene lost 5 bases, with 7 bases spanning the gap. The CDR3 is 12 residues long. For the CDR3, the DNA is TGCGCCAGCAGCATGGGAAGAAACACCATATATTTT. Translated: CASSMGRNTIYF.

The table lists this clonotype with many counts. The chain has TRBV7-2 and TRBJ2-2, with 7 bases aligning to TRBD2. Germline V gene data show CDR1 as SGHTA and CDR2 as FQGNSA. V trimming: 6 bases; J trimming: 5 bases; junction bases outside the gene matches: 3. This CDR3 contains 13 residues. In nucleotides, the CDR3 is TGTGCCAGCAGGCTTAGCGGGACCGGGGAGCTGTTTTTT. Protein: CASRLSGTGELFF.

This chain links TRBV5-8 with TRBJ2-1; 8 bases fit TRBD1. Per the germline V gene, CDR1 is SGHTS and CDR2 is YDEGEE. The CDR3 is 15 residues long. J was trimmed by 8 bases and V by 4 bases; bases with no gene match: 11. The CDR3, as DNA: TGTGCCAGCAGCCCGGACCAAAAACAGGGGGATGAGCAGTTCTTC. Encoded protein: CASSPDQKQGDEQFF.

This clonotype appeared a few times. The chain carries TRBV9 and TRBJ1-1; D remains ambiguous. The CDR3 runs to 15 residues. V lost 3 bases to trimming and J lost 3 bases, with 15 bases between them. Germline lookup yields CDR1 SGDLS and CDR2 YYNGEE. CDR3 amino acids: CASSARGSGDTEAFF. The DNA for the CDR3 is TGTGCCAGCAGCGCGCGAGGTTCGGGAGACACTGAAGCTTTCTTT.